The 13 T cell receptor beta chains in this list originate from one sample, sequenced in a study of vaccination and CD4 T cells after COVID-19 (dated by TCRdb to 2021 to 2024). The protocol used for the library was PCR. Sequenced using an Illumina iSeq 100. DNA from cultured CD4+ T cells was subjected to TCR sequencing with the Oncomine TCR Beta short-read assay at the Johns Hopkins FTIC core. TCRdb reanalyzed the raw reads on its own, using fastp at Q25 for trimming and MiXCR for clone calling, and kept in-frame beta chains. Identical CDR3 protein sequences are pooled into one entry, listed with their most common genes and DNA. The sample has about 23,000 distinct CDR3 sequences on record, 43% of them singletons. 4.9% of the sample is in the top ten clones. The time point tag for this specimen amounts to: late sampling 161 to 241 days after vaccination in a few convalescent patients. The treatment or condition label for this specimen denotes: roughly 10-day PBMC culture with coronavirus spike peptide pools or control peptides (ViraFEST assay).

These receptors have no identified antigens. The sequencing here drew on CD4+ T cells from blood, cultured in vitro, taken about 7 months after SARS-CoV-2 vaccination. Source of these receptors: a human donor who had recovered from COVID-19.

This clonotype has more than one count but fewer than ten. The rearrangement joins TRBV19 to TRBJ2-5; no firm D call. The CDR3 is 14 residues long. Trimming removed 5 bases at V and 5 bases at J, with 15 bases between. Germline loops: CDR1 LNHDA, CDR2 SQIVND (reference sequence). The CDR3 DNA follows: TGTGCCAGTAGTTTTACTCATAACGGGGAGACCCAGTACTTC. Its protein product is CASSFTHNGETQYF.

The genes are TRBV28 and TRBJ2-6, with 8 bases lining up with TRBD1. The trim removed 3 bases at V and 0 bases at J, leaving 7 bases unmatched. The CDR3 is 18 amino acids. Looked up from germline, CDR1 is MDHEN and CDR2 is SYDVKM. The CDR3 protein is CASSFLGQANSGANVLTF. CDR3 nucleotides: TGTGCCAGCAGTTTCCTGGGACAGGCTAACTCTGGGGCCAACGTCCTGACTTTC.

The chain combines TRBV24-1 with TRBJ1-1, with TRBD1 identical over 9 bases. The CDR3 extends over 15 amino acids. Germline V gives CDR1 KGHDR, CDR2 SFDVKD. V gave up 6 bases and J gave up 0 bases; unmatched junction bases: 4. CDR3 protein: CATSPGTGMNTEAFF. Written as DNA, the CDR3 is TGTGCCACCAGTCCCGGGACAGGGATGAACACTGAAGCTTTCTTT.

This rearrangement joins TRBV6-1 to TRBJ2-3; TRBD1 matches at 10 bases. The trim removed 8 bases at V and 8 bases at J, leaving 19 bases unmatched. Germline V gene data show CDR1 as MNHNS and CDR2 as SASEGT. The CDR3 totals 17 residues. CDR3 protein: CASFPNAGTGAFGTQYF. In DNA form, the CDR3 reads TGTGCCAGCTTCCCCAACGCCGGGACAGGGGCATTTGGTACGCAGTATTTT.

The gene calls are TRBV20-1 and TRBJ1-1; D is ambiguous. The germline V and J ends were trimmed by 1 base and 1 base, with 13 bases remaining between them. Germline V gives CDR1 DFQATT, CDR2 SNEGSKA (reference sequence). There are 15 residues in the CDR3. This CDR3 reads CSARAEEVSNTEAFF. DNA of the CDR3: TGCAGTGCTAGAGCGGAGGAGGTTTCGAACACTGAAGCTTTCTTT.

The chain uses TRBV20-1 and TRBJ2-1, with 10 bases identical to TRBD2. Germline values: CDR1 DFQATT, CDR2 SNEGSKA (reference sequence). V shed 5 bases and J 9 bases; nucleotides not matched to a gene: 10. The CDR3 is 14 residues long. Here the CDR3 reads CSALPGTSVGEQFF. The CDR3 DNA reads as TGCAGTGCTCTCCCCGGGACTAGCGTAGGTGAGCAGTTCTTC.

This chain uses TRBV15 with TRBJ2-7; 9 positions agree with TRBD1. Germline V lookup: CDR1 LNHNV, CDR2 YYDKDF (reference sequence). This CDR3 spans 14 amino acids. With 4 bases clipped from V and 2 bases from J, the junction kept 3 bases outside the gene matches. This CDR3 is CATSITGGTYEQYF. For the CDR3, the DNA is TGTGCCACCAGCATCACAGGGGGCACCTACGAGCAGTACTTC. The full variable domain, in which reference TRBV15 and TRBJ2-7 provide the parts outside the CDR3, is DAMVIQNPRYQVTQFGKPVTLSCSQTLNHNVMYWYQQKSSQAPKLLFHYYDKDFNNEADTPDNFQSRRPNTSFCFLDIRSPGLGDTAMYLCATSITGGTYEQYFGPGTRLTVT.

The rearrangement links TRBV20-1 to TRBJ2-3; D gene uncertain. CDR1 and CDR2 (germline): DFQATT, SNEGSKA (reference sequence). The CDR3 length is 14 residues. Trimming left V 3 bases short and J 1 base short, with 11 bases between. CDR3: CSASLLVGTDTQYF. DNA of the CDR3: TGCAGTGCTAGTTTGCTGGTGGGCACAGATACGCAGTATTTT.

The rearrangement links TRBV7-2 to TRBJ2-1; D is uncertain. Germline lookup yields CDR1 SGHTA and CDR2 FQGNSA. V was clipped by 3 bases and J by 10 bases, with 10 bases between them. The CDR3 consists of 12 residues. As DNA, the CDR3 is TGTGCCAGCAGCTTGGTATCGCTCGAGCAGTTCTTC. Translating gives CASSLVSLEQFF. Drawing the rest from reference TRBV7-2 and TRBJ2-1, the complete variable domain is GAGVSQSPSNKVTEKGKDVELRCDPISGHTALYWYRQSLGQGLEFLIYFQGNSAPDKSGLPSDRFSAERTGGSVSTLTIQRTQQEDSAVYLCASSLVSLEQFFGPGTRLTVL.

The CDR3 bases are TGTGCCAGTAGTAGAGGGACTAGCGGGAGCCCCTCCTACAATGAGCAGTTCTTC. It specifies CASSRGTSGSPSYNEQFF. The rearrangement uses TRBV19 and TRBJ2-1, with 14 positions matching TRBD2. Per the germline V gene, CDR1 is LNHDA and CDR2 is SQIVND (reference sequence). This CDR3 is built from 18 residues. V dropped 4 bases and J dropped 0; count of bases not matched to a gene: 5.

Judged by abundance, this clonotype is large. V and J are TRBV28 and TRBJ2-5; D tentatively fits TRBD1 or TRBD2 (5 bases each). The CDR3 covers 14 residues. Germline V lookup: CDR1 MDHEN, CDR2 SYDVKM. Trimming left V 6 bases short and J 4 bases short, with 15 bases between. CDR3 in amino acids: CASSPGGRVETQYF. The CDR3 DNA is TGTGCCAGCAGCCCAGGAGGCAGGGTAGAGACCCAGTACTTC.

The chain is built from TRBV10-3 and TRBJ2-1; 9 bases line up with TRBD1. CDR3 size: 17 residues. J lost 9 bases, V lost 7 bases, and 19 bases had no gene match. Germline loops: CDR1 ENHRY, CDR2 SYGVKD. Here the CDR3 DNA reads TGTGCCATCACCGGCACAGGGGGCGCGAAGGGGGGGTCTGAGCAGTTCTTC. It codes for CAITGTGGAKGGSEQFF.

This clonotype has just a few counts. This chain uses TRBV28 with TRBJ1-1; no clear D. Trimming took 6 bases from V and 2 from J, leaving 7 bases between them. The CDR3 loop spans 12 amino acids. Germline-derived CDR1 and CDR2 are MDHEN and SYDVKM. CDR3 region: CASRASNTEAFF. The CDR3, as DNA: TGTGCCAGCAGAGCCAGCAACACTGAAGCTTTCTTT.